These 24 T cell receptor beta chains were sequenced from one sample in a study of Ad26.COV2.S vaccination and SARS-CoV-2 variants. Produced via immunoSEQ multiplex PCR; TCRdb's table is partial and in-frame only. Of hundreds of thousands of clones listed, roughly 87% are singletons. Indicated treatment: some 20 received Ad26.COV2.S at low or high dose, single or two shots; several received placebo; per-sample allocation not given. On day 63 after the first injection, vaccine and placebo recipients gave samples. The input for sequencing was peripheral blood, taken in a trial of Ad26.COV2.S vaccine versus placebo. The receptor source for this set is a person between 18 and 65 years old who received the Ad26.COV2.S COVID-19 vaccine or a placebo.

The CDR3 loop reads CASSLGQLYEQYV. The CDR3 region has the DNA TGTGCCAGCAGCTTAGGACAGCTCTACGAGCAGTACGTC. The chain is built from TRBV7-8 and TRBJ2-7; D is possibly TRBD1 (5 bases). CDR3 length: 13 residues. Per the germline V gene, CDR1 is SGHVS and CDR2 is FQNEAQ. The ends were cut back, 1 base at V and 3 bases at J, with 7 bases in the middle.

This chain links TRBV6-4 with TRBJ2-1; D not resolved. Per germline, CDR1 MRHNA and CDR2 SNTAGT. The V end lost 5 bases, the J end lost 1 base, and 12 bases lay between the germline ends. This CDR3 contains 15 residues. The CDR3 is CASSRGAASYNEQFF. The CDR3 bases are TGTGCCAGCAGTCGTGGTGCGGCGTCCTACAATGAGCAGTTCTTC.

In this sample, this clone turned up a few times. The rearrangement links TRBV10-3 to TRBJ1-2; 7 nucleotides align to TRBD1. The V gene end was trimmed by 6 bases and the J gene end by 3 bases; junction bases not matched to a gene: 1. CDR1 and CDR2 from the germline V gene are ENHRY and SYGVKD. CDR3 length equals 12 residues. The CDR3 sequence: CAIRGTDYGYTF. The CDR3 bases are TGTGCCATCAGGGGGACAGACTATGGCTACACCTTC.

The V call is TRBV7-9, the J call TRBJ1-4; TRBD1 matches 8 bases. Germline V gives CDR1 SEHNR, CDR2 FQNEAQ (reference sequence). Trimming took 5 bases from V and 8 from J; bases not matched to a gene: 10. The CDR3 is made up of 15 amino acids. CDR3 nucleotide sequence: TGTGCCAGCAGCCATTACAGGGGGGTCGAGGAAAAACTGTTTTTT. Translated, it gives CASSHYRGVEEKLFF.

The V and J genes are TRBV18 and TRBJ2-3; 16 positions match TRBD2. The V gene end was trimmed by 1 base and the J gene end by 3 bases; junction bases not matched to a gene: 4. Germline CDR1 reads KGHSH; CDR2 reads LQKENI. This CDR3 has 18 amino acids. The CDR3 coding sequence is TGTGCCAGCTCACCACGGGGACTAGCGGGAGGGTCGACAGATACGCAGTATTTT. It encodes CASSPRGLAGGSTDTQYF.

The genes are TRBV11-2 and TRBJ2-1, with 9 positions matching TRBD2. Germline V lookup: CDR1 SGHAT, CDR2 FQNNGV. The junction had 2 bases not matched to a gene; V was cut back by 3 bases and J by 8 bases. This CDR3 comprises 13 residues. The CDR3 region is CASSLGLAYEQFF. CDR3 nucleotide sequence: TGTGCCAGCAGCTTGGGACTAGCCTATGAGCAGTTCTTC.

The chain joins TRBV27 to TRBJ2-7; 8 bases match TRBD2. V lost 8 bases to trimming and J lost 4 bases; unmatched junction nucleotides: 13. Germline CDR1 is MNHEY and CDR2 is SMNVEV (reference sequence). The CDR3 is made up of 15 amino acids. The CDR3 loop reads CASRDSGLASYEQYF. CDR3 DNA: TGTGCCAGCCGCGACTCCGGACTAGCCTCTTACGAGCAGTACTTC.

The chain carries TRBV27 and TRBJ2-1; 12 positions agree with TRBD2. In germline, CDR1 is MNHEY, CDR2 SMNVEV (reference sequence). CDR3 length: 15 residues. Trimming at V came to 3 bases and at J to 8 bases, leaving 5 bases not matched to a gene. CDR3 amino acids: CASSFGLAGLDEQFF. The DNA of the CDR3 is TGTGCCAGCAGTTTCGGACTAGCGGGATTGGATGAGCAGTTCTTC.

The chain couples TRBV30 to TRBJ1-6; D not resolved. The V end lost 2 bases, the J end lost 10 bases, and 15 bases lay between the germline ends. The CDR3 runs 14 residues. CDR1 and CDR2 from the germline V gene are GTSNPN and SVGIG (reference sequence). The CDR3 sequence is CAWSPISNRSPLHF. The CDR3 region has the DNA TGTGCCTGGAGTCCCATATCCAATAGATCACCCCTCCACTTT. The full variable domain, with the rest looked up from reference TRBV30 and TRBJ1-6, is SQTIHQWPATLVQPVGSPLSLECTVEGTSNPNLYWYRQAAGRGLQLLFYSVGIGQISSEVPQNLSASRPQDRQFILSSKKLLLSDSGFYLCAWSPISNRSPLHFGNGTRLTVT.

The genes are TRBV19 and TRBJ1-3, with D possibly matching TRBD1 (5 bases). V was clipped by 5 bases and J by 3 bases, with 11 bases between them. The CDR3 sequence is 14 residues long. Germline loops: CDR1 LNHDA, CDR2 SQIVND (reference sequence). The CDR3 region has the DNA TGTGCCAGTAGTTCTCAGGGTCTTGGAAACACCATATATTTT. This translates into CASSSQGLGNTIYF. Complete variable domain (other parts from reference TRBV19 and TRBJ1-3): DGGITQSPKYLFRKEGQNVTLSCEQNLNHDAMYWYRQDPGQGLRLIYYSQIVNDFQKGDIAEGYSVSREKKESFPLTVTSAQKNPTAFYLCASSSQGLGNTIYFGEGSWLTVV.

The chain links TRBV2 to TRBJ1-6; 7 nucleotides align to TRBD1. With V trimmed by 6 bases and J by 11 bases, 10 bases remained unmatched. CDR1 and CDR2 (germline): SNHLY, FYNNEI. CDR3 length equals 14 residues. The CDR3 reads CASRDRPSGPPLHF. In nucleotides, the CDR3 is TGTGCCAGCAGGGACAGGCCCAGCGGGCCACCCCTCCACTTT.

The chain is built from TRBV11-2 and TRBJ1-1, with D possibly matching TRBD1 (5 bases). The CDR3 is 17 amino acids. V lost 5 bases and J lost 3, with 22 bases in between. CDR1 SGHAT and CDR2 FQNNGV come from the germline V gene. The CDR3 DNA sequence: TGTGCCAGCAGCCAGAGCCGATGGAGACAGAGGTACACTGAAGCTTTCTTT. Translation: CASSQSRWRQRYTEAFF.

V is TRBV19 and J is TRBJ1-6; D gene uncertain. The CDR3 runs to 19 residues. Trimming pared 3 bases from V and 5 bases from J, leaving 23 bases between. Per germline, CDR1 LNHDA and CDR2 SQIVND (reference sequence). The CDR3 coding sequence is TGTGCCAGTAGTATCCTTCGGAGGAGGGTCCCCGAGGATAATTCACCCCTCCACTTT. Translated: CASSILRRRVPEDNSPLHF.

Only one count was recorded for this clone. The chain couples TRBV9 to TRBJ2-2; D may be TRBD2 (6 bases). The CDR3 extends over 14 amino acids. The germline CDR1 and CDR2 sequences are SGDLS and YYNGEE. The V end was cut by 2 bases, the J end by 6 bases, with 11 bases between. The CDR3 loop reads CASSVLARAGELFF. CDR3 coding DNA: TGTGCCAGCAGCGTGCTAGCGAGGGCCGGGGAGCTGTTTTTT.

The J gene is TRBJ2-1, the V gene TRBV5-8; no clear D. Germline CDR1 and CDR2: SGHTS and YDEGEE. V was clipped by 5 bases and J by 8 bases, with 8 bases between them. The CDR3 totals 11 residues. The CDR3 DNA reads TGTGCCAGCAGTGTTCGGGATGAGCAGTTCTTC. Amino acids: CASSVRDEQFF.

This chain uses TRBV6-5 with TRBJ1-2; D gene ambiguous. Per germline, CDR1 MNHEY and CDR2 SVGAGI. This CDR3 spans 15 amino acids. V was pared by 5 bases and J by 6 bases, with 19 bases between. The DNA for the CDR3 is TGTGCCAGCAGTCCCCTCGATGACACTAGAGATGGCTACACCTTC. Protein: CASSPLDDTRDGYTF.

The chain has TRBV19 and TRBJ2-1, with D perhaps being TRBD1 or TRBD2 (5 bases each). CDR3 length: 14 amino acids. V was cut by 3 bases and J by 6 bases, with 12 bases left in between. The V gene's germline CDR1 is LNHDA and CDR2 SQIVND (reference sequence). For the CDR3, the DNA is TGTGCCAGTAGTATTGGCCCAGGGAGCAATGAGCAGTTCTTC. Encoded protein: CASSIGPGSNEQFF.

The J gene is TRBJ2-5, the V gene TRBV4-2; 12 bases line up with TRBD1. This CDR3 has 16 residues. Germline V gene lookup returns CDR1 LGHNA and CDR2 YNFKEQ. The V gene end was trimmed by 0 bases and the J gene end by 4 bases; junction bases not matched to a gene: 3. The DNA for the CDR3 is TGTGCCAGCAGCCAAGATGGGGGACAGGGGGCAGAGACCCAGTACTTC. It translates to CASSQDGGQGAETQYF.

This chain links TRBV19 with TRBJ1-1; 12 bases map to TRBD1. This CDR3 is built from 14 residues. With V trimmed by 5 bases and J by 8 bases, 6 bases remained unmatched. Germline CDR1 and CDR2: LNHDA and SQIVND (reference sequence). The CDR3 region is CASSLRDRGPEAFF. The DNA of the CDR3 is TGTGCCAGTAGTCTCCGGGACAGGGGGCCGGAAGCTTTCTTT. The full variable domain, completed using reference TRBV19 and TRBJ1-1, is DGGITQSPKYLFRKEGQNVTLSCEQNLNHDAMYWYRQDPGQGLRLIYYSQIVNDFQKGDIAEGYSVSREKKESFPLTVTSAQKNPTAFYLCASSLRDRGPEAFFGQGTRLTVV.

The chain combines TRBV5-6 with TRBJ2-1; 14 bases are shared with TRBD2. This CDR3 is 17 amino acids long. Germline assignment: CDR1 SGHDT and CDR2 YYEEEE. Trimming took 1 base from V and 6 from J; bases not matched to a gene: 6. CDR3 bases: TGTGCCAGCAGCTTGCAGACTAGCGGGAGGGTATTCAATGAGCAGTTCTTC. As protein: CASSLQTSGRVFNEQFF.

The chain employs TRBV9 and TRBJ2-2; TRBD2 agrees at 8 bases. The CDR3 is made up of 16 amino acids. From germline, CDR1 is SGDLS and CDR2 YYNGEE. After removal of 0 bases from V and 4 bases from J, the junction contained 5 bases not matched to a gene. CDR3: CASSVGQRGTTGELFF. The CDR3 region has the DNA TGTGCCAGCAGCGTAGGTCAGCGGGGGACCACCGGGGAGCTGTTTTTT.

This clone was seen only once. The chain uses TRBV5-1 and TRBJ2-7, with D hard to call. The CDR3 is 13 residues long. The germline V gene has CDR1 SGHRS and CDR2 YFSETQ. V lost 0 bases and J 6 bases, leaving 10 bases between the germline ends. Written as DNA, the CDR3 is TGCGCCAGCAGCTTGGCGTTCGAGTCCGAGCAGTACGTC. This sequence encodes CASSLAFESEQYV.

The chain carries TRBV7-9 and TRBJ1-4, with D maybe TRBD1 (6 bases). Germline-derived CDR1 and CDR2 are SEHNR and FQNEAQ (reference sequence). The germline V and J ends were trimmed by 5 bases and 5 bases, with 12 bases remaining between them. This CDR3 spans 14 amino acids. The DNA of the CDR3 is TGTGCCAGCAGCCAGGGACATCTGAATGAAAAACTGTTTTTT. Amino acids: CASSQGHLNEKLFF.

In nucleotides, the CDR3 is TGCGCCAGCCATTCGGAGGGAGCCACTGAAGCTTTCTTT. Translating it yields CASHSEGATEAFF. The chain carries TRBV4-3 and TRBJ1-1; D not certain. The CDR3 is 13 residues long. V dropped 8 bases and J dropped 4 bases, with 14 bases sitting between them. The V gene's germline CDR1 is LGHNA and CDR2 YSLEER.